This passage covers 3 T cell receptor beta chains from one sample sequenced in a study of T cell responses to AZD1222 COVID-19 vaccine. Clones were sequenced by immunoSEQ multiplex PCR, and TCRdb holds only the in-frame ones, with some missing. The sample yields 65,000 to 85,000 clones, 70% to 90% seen once. Here the sequenced sample was peripheral blood, taken on day 0 of AZD1222 vaccination. The origin of the receptors is an adult in good health.

V is TRBV14 and J is TRBJ1-2; D remains unclear. The germline gives CDR1 SGHDN, CDR2 FVKESK. The V gene lost 1 base and the J gene lost 7 bases, with 13 bases spanning the gap. The CDR3 spans 14 residues. This chain's CDR3 is CASSQVPSPRGYTF. DNA of the CDR3: TGTGCCAGCAGCCAAGTTCCAAGTCCTCGTGGCTACACCTTC.

The rearrangement links TRBV20-1 to TRBJ2-2, with D unresolved. Germline CDR1 reads DFQATT; CDR2 reads SNEGSKA (reference sequence). Between the trimmed V and J ends, which lost 3 bases and 5 bases, there was a span of 7 bases. This CDR3 has 12 amino acids. CDR3 sequence reads: CSASWGTGELFF. For the CDR3, the DNA is TGCAGTGCTAGTTGGGGAACCGGGGAGCTGTTTTTT.

Comments on this clone: The germline gene is not matched at one end of the junction; a read error may be the cause. The chain has TRBV9 and TRBJ2-5; D not resolved. The CDR3 spans 15 residues. Germline-derived CDR1 and CDR2 are SGDLS and YYNGEE. CDR3 in amino acids: CASSVAGRPQGTQYF. In DNA, the CDR3 is TGTGCCAGCAGCGTAGCTGGCAGGCCACAAGGGACCCAGTACTTC.